The next 19 T cell receptor beta chains were all read from a single sample in a study of T-cell reconstitution after alpha-beta-depleted transplantation in children (dated by TCRdb to 2016 to 2018). Explained via the paper, the treatment or condition label denotes: allogeneic hematopoietic cell transplantation with graft depleted of TCRalphabeta T cells and CD19 B cells. The library was produced with PCR. The sequencing machine was an Illumina HiSeq 2500. Molecular barcoding was employed in the preparation of TCR libraries, with unique molecular identifiers being used to normalize TCRbeta repertoire quantification. TCRdb reprocessed the public reads (quality trimming at Q25 with fastp, clone calling with MiXCR) and kept in-frame beta chains. Each CDR3 protein appears once, grouped with its most common genes and DNA. Recorded for this sample are about 610,000 distinct CDR3 sequences; 20% to 30% of them occurred a single time. Of the sample, under 45% falls within the top ten clones.

The sample consisted of PBMCs, taken before TCRalphabeta/CD19-depleted stem cell transplant. The receptors shown here come from a boy younger than two with Wiskott-Aldrich syndrome, due to receive a stem cell transplant.

This clonotype was recorded a few times. The gene calls are TRBV20-1 and TRBJ2-1; TRBD2 aligns across 13 bases. The CDR3 length is 17 residues. The germline CDR1 and CDR2 sequences are DFQATT and SNEGSKA (reference sequence). Trimming took 6 bases from V and 8 from J; bases not matched to a gene: 16. CDR3 sequence (DNA): TGCAGTGCCCCTGGACTAGCGGGAGTTGGGATCCGGGATGAGCAGTTCTTC. Protein product: CSAPGLAGVGIRDEQFF.

The chain recombines TRBV28 with TRBJ1-5; D not resolved. This CDR3 has 16 amino acids. The germline gives CDR1 MDHEN, CDR2 SYDVKM. V was pared by 4 bases and J by 0 bases, with 13 bases between. The CDR3 nucleotides read TGTGCCAGCAGTTCCCCGGGCCCTAATAGCAATCAGCCCCAGCATTTT. Amino acid sequence: CASSSPGPNSNQPQHF.

This clonotype was seen a few times. The chain combines TRBV6-1 with TRBJ2-7; D perhaps matches TRBD2 (5 bases). Germline V gene lookup returns CDR1 MNHNS and CDR2 SASEGT. Trimming removed 1 base from V and 11 bases from J, with 6 bases in between. The CDR3 runs 10 residues. The CDR3 loop reads CASSEVEEYF. As DNA, the CDR3 is TGTGCCAGCAGTGAAGTGGAGGAGTACTTC.

J is TRBJ2-7 and V is TRBV12-3 or TRBV12-4; the D is unclear. Deletions cut 3 bases from V and 8 bases from J, with 11 bases between. The CDR3 sequence is 12 residues long. The CDR3 DNA reads as TGTGCCAGCAGTTTTCCAGACTCACAGCAGTACTTC. Protein product: CASSFPDSQQYF.

This clonotype was seen a few times. The chain recombines TRBV4-2 with TRBJ1-1, with a tentative D call TRBD1 (5 bases). V lost 6 bases to trimming and J lost 6 bases, with 20 bases between them. The CDR3 has 15 residues. Germline V lookup: CDR1 LGHNA, CDR2 YNFKEQ. CDR3 in DNA: TGTGCCAGCAGTAAAGGGGCGCAGGGAACGGCTGAAGCTTTCTTT. This gives the protein CASSKGAQGTAEAFF.

The sample holds a few counts of this clonotype. This rearrangement joins TRBV12-3 or TRBV12-4 to TRBJ1-6; perhaps TRBD1 as D (6 bases). The germline V and J ends were trimmed by 5 bases and 10 bases, with 18 bases remaining between them. This CDR3 comprises 15 residues. The CDR3 nucleotides read TGTGCCAGCAGTCTTAACAGGGATCCTAGATCACCCCTCCACTTT. Residues: CASSLNRDPRSPLHF.

There are a few counts of this clonotype. CDR3 nucleotide sequence: TGCAGTGCTAGAGAGTTCACAGGCTTTGGAAACACCATATATTTT. Encoded protein: CSAREFTGFGNTIYF. The V call is TRBV20-1, the J call TRBJ1-3, with TRBD1 as a possible D gene (5 bases). The germline gives CDR1 DFQATT, CDR2 SNEGSKA (reference sequence). This CDR3 is 15 amino acids long. Trimming left V 0 bases short and J 3 bases short, with 12 bases between.

This clonotype has only a few counts. The rearrangement joins TRBV20-1 to TRBJ2-3; D may be TRBD2 (6 bases). The V end was cut by 6 bases, the J end by 6 bases, with 19 bases between. Germline values: CDR1 DFQATT, CDR2 SNEGSKA (reference sequence). This CDR3 is 14 amino acids long. The CDR3 here is CSAGGWGVADTQYF. The CDR3 DNA is TGCAGTGCGGGGGGTTGGGGAGTTGCGGATACGCAGTATTTT.

The V gene is TRBV2, the J gene TRBJ2-3; maybe TRBD2 (6 bases). Between the trimmed V and J ends, which lost 7 bases and 8 bases, there was a span of 19 bases. The CDR3 is made up of 14 amino acids. From germline, CDR1 is SNHLY and CDR2 FYNNEI. CDR3 nucleotide sequence: TGTGCCAGCATGTTGGGACGGGGGTTGGTTACGCAGTATTTT. Encoded protein: CASMLGRGLVTQYF.

V and J are TRBV18 and TRBJ1-2; TRBD1 agrees at 8 bases. The CDR3 length is 16 residues. From germline, CDR1 is KGHSH and CDR2 LQKENI. V lost 3 bases and J lost 4; bases outside the gene matches: 10. The CDR3 sequence: CASSPTDREVFYGYTF. CDR3 DNA: TGTGCCAGCTCACCCACGGACAGGGAGGTGTTCTATGGCTACACCTTC.

This clonotype was observed at least ten times. This chain uses TRBV5-1 with TRBJ2-3; TRBD2 agrees at 11 bases. V shed 4 bases, J shed 1 base, and the junction held 2 bases outside the gene matches. The germline V gene encodes CDR1 SGHRS and CDR2 YFSETQ. The CDR3 spans 15 residues. The CDR3 protein is CASSPGLAGTDTQYF. DNA for the CDR3: TGCGCCAGCAGCCCGGGACTAGCGGGCACAGATACGCAGTATTTT.

This clonotype has only a few counts. The rearrangement joins TRBV6-5 to TRBJ1-5; weak D call: TRBD1 (6 bases). Germline CDR1 and CDR2: MNHEY and SVGAGI. V lost 6 bases and J 0 bases, leaving 6 bases between the germline ends. The CDR3 has 13 residues. The CDR3 bases are TGTGCCAGCAGACAGGGTAGCAATCAGCCCCAGCATTTT. This translates into CASRQGSNQPQHF.

This clonotype was seen more than once but under ten times. This rearrangement joins TRBV29-1 to TRBJ2-2; possible D gene TRBD2, 5 bases. Trimming left V 6 bases short and J 1 base short, with 9 bases between. Germline CDR1 is SQVTM and CDR2 is ANQGSEA. This CDR3 is 13 amino acids long. The CDR3 nucleotides read TGCAGCGTCGGCGCGGGGAACACCGGGGAGCTGTTTTTT. This sequence encodes CSVGAGNTGELFF.

The chain combines TRBV5-1 with TRBJ2-2; D uncertain. CDR1 is SGHRS, CDR2 YFSETQ, per germline. V was trimmed by 4 bases and J by 2 bases, leaving 9 bases between them. The CDR3 extends over 14 amino acids. The CDR3 nucleotides read TGCGCCAGCAGCCAGCCAGCTAACACCGGGGAGCTGTTTTTT. Translation: CASSQPANTGELFF.

The J gene is TRBJ1-5, the V gene TRBV12-3 or TRBV12-4; 7 nucleotides match TRBD1. The CDR3 loop spans 16 amino acids. V trimming: 6 bases; J trimming: 2 bases; junction bases outside the gene matches: 10. The CDR3, as DNA: TGTGCCAGCAGACCAACAGGGGCGGGGGGCAATCAGCCCCAGCATTTT. It encodes CASRPTGAGGNQPQHF.

The chain links TRBV10-3 to TRBJ2-1; 11 nucleotides match TRBD2. The CDR3 contains 16 residues. V was pared by 4 bases and J by 6 bases, with 8 bases of the junction left unmatched. Germline CDR1 is ENHRY and CDR2 is SYGVKD. The chain's CDR3 is CAISGLGTSGPNEQFF. The CDR3 coding sequence is TGTGCCATCAGTGGCCTAGGGACTAGCGGCCCCAATGAGCAGTTCTTC.

This clonotype was observed a handful of times. The chain joins TRBV7-2 to TRBJ2-2; D is unclear. Trimming left V 8 bases short and J 0 bases short, with 7 bases between. Germline lookup yields CDR1 SGHTA and CDR2 FQGNSA. The CDR3 runs 13 residues. CDR3 in DNA: TGTGCCAGCTTAGGACCGAACACCGGGGAGCTGTTTTTT. It specifies CASLGPNTGELFF.

CDR3 bases: TGCAGTGCTACGGGACAGGGCTACGAGCAGTACTTC. It specifies CSATGQGYEQYF. The V and J genes are TRBV20-1 and TRBJ2-7; 9 bases map to TRBD1. Germline V gene data show CDR1 as DFQATT and CDR2 as SNEGSKA (reference sequence). V dropped 4 bases and J dropped 3; count of bases not matched to a gene: 1. CDR3 length: 12 amino acids.

A few counts support this clonotype. The rearrangement uses TRBV29-1 and TRBJ2-1, with D tentatively TRBD1 (5 bases). From germline, CDR1 is SQVTM and CDR2 ANQGSEA. The CDR3 has 13 residues. The ends were cut back, 4 bases at V and 4 bases at J, with 11 bases in the middle. The DNA of the CDR3 is TGCAGCGTTGTAGTCAGGGCATACAATGAGCAGTTCTTC. It specifies CSVVVRAYNEQFF.